This record looks at one TCR beta chain sequence and its context. Its specificity is unknown. Some clones are missing from TCRdb's copy, which holds only in-frame ones; the method was immunoSEQ multiplex PCR. The repertoire includes roughly 2,000,000 clones, over 85% of them detected once, and roughly 1% sits in the top ten. The record originates from a study of shared clonotypes between healthy human individuals. Whole-study context: Participating donors consisted of a couple of women and three men aged 18 to 49.

Naive CD8 cells comprised CD45RO-negative, CCR7-positively selected cells, excluding terminally differentiated effector memory CD45RA+ cells. The CDR3 totals 14 residues. Per the germline V gene, CDR1 is SGHDT and CDR2 is YYEEEE. V shed 0 bases and J shed 6 bases, with 10 bases lying between them. Study-level results: Naive subsets generally had larger estimated richness than memory subsets.

The source of this sequence is a man in his late teens or twenties in good health. The sample was naive CD8+ T cells sorted from blood. This chain connects TRBV5-6 to TRBJ1-5; tentative D call: TRBD1 (6 bases). In nucleotides, the CDR3 is TGTGCCAGCAGCTTGGACAGGGATAGTCAGCCCCAGCATTTT. Translation gives CASSLDRDSQPQHF.